This TCR beta chain was captured by sequencing in a study of T cell repertoires in cytomegalovirus infection (dated by TCRdb to the late 2010s). In the study overall: Donor HLA type was relevant to the analysis, as public TCR beta signatures indicated carriage of CMV infection together with the matching HLA type.

As encoded in the germline V gene, CDR1 is MNHEY while CDR2 is SVGEGT. CDR3 length: 14 amino acids, cysteine to phenylalanine. The retained sequence is limited to the CDR3, 42 bases, with the frame set at the first base. V is shortened by 2 bases, J by 0 bases, and the region joining them spans 7 bases. As concerns this clonotype: The antigen it binds to is not known. No much larger clonotype is one base removed from it; base qualities were not supplied.

Results the study describes overall, beyond this receptor: Carriers of CMV infection plus the relevant HLA type were discriminated by the cumulative frequency of public TCR beta family members in the study cohort and in an independent roughly 370-donor cohort. The ex vivo response was dominated by HLA-C-restricted CMV-specific TCR beta clonotypes, and the single most frequent clonotype in two of eight donors was supplied by these HLA-C-restricted clonotypes.

This sample was sequenced with an Illumina HiSeq 1500. TCRdb took the public reads, trimmed them with fastp at Q25, ran MiXCR for clone calling and kept in-frame beta chains. Rows are unified per CDR3 protein, each entry keeping the most common DNA and genes. The sample contains under 800,000 distinct CDR3 sequences, 20% to 25% of them found a single time. Under 8.5% of the sample is held by the ten biggest clonotypes. This sequence originates from a human donor in good health (CMV status not recorded). Some clones in this sample may be carry-over from other donors' samples. The rearranged chain carries TRBV6-2 or TRBV6-3 and TRBJ1-2; the D segment cannot be called with confidence. The source material was CD8+ T cells from PBMCs. The CDR3 protein sequence reads: CASSYARTNYGYTF. The DNA sequence is given as TGTGCCAGCAGTTACGCCAGGACTAACTATGGCTACACCTTC.